This entry features one T cell receptor beta chain sequence. Data came from immunoSEQ multiplex PCR; TCRdb stores just in-frame clones and leaves some out. Among approximately 300,000 clones, roughly 87% were seen once, and the ten largest hold roughly 1.2%. CDR3 length: 13 residues. Trimming removed 0 bases from V and 4 bases from J, with 9 bases in between. Germline CDR1 reads GTSNPN; CDR2 reads SVGIG (reference sequence). The source of the sample is a study of cytomegalovirus exposure and HLA in healthy donors. Sequences were obtained from PBMCs. The receptor's source is a woman under 40 in good health and CMV-seropositive. The rearrangement uses TRBV30 and TRBJ1-1; D unclear. The CDR3: CAWSVLGITEAFF. The CDR3, as DNA: TGTGCCTGGAGTGTACTGGGAATCACTGAAGCTTTCTTT. Full variable domain (missing parts from reference TRBV30 and TRBJ1-1): SQTIHQWPATLVQPVGSPLSLECTVEGTSNPNLYWYRQAAGRGLQLLFYSVGIGQISSEVPQNLSASRPQDRQFILSSKKLLLSDSGFYLCAWSVLGITEAFFGQGTRLTVV.